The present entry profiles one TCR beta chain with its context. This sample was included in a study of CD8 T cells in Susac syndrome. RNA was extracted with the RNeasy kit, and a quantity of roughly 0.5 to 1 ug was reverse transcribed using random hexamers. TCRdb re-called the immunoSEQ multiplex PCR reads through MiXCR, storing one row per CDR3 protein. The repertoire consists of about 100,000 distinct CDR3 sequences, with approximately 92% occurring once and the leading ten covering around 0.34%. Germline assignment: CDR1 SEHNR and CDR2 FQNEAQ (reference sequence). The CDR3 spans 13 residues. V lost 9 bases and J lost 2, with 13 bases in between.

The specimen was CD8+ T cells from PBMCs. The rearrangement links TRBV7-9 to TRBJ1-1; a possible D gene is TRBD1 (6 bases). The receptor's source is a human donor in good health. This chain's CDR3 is CASTRGPNTEAFF. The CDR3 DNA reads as TGTGCCAGTACCAGGGGACCAAACACTGAAGCTTTCTTT.